These 30 T cell receptor beta chains were sequenced from one sample in a study of molecular identifiers for immune sequencing clone quantification (dated by TCRdb to 2016 to 2019). Library preparation used PCR. Sequencing took place on a NextSeq 500. The raw public data were reprocessed by TCRdb itself: fastp quality trimming at Q25, MiXCR clonotype calling, in-frame beta chains only. Identical CDR3 protein sequences are pooled into one entry, listed with their most common genes and DNA. Here the sample has 100,000 or so distinct CDR3 sequences; roughly a third occur a single time. The ten largest make up 4% to 5% of the sample. The sample taken for sequencing was naive CD8+ T cells from blood, with Jurkat cell RNA spiked in. The intended sense of this specimen's cell subset or site label: FACS-sorted CD8+CD4-CCR7+CD45RA+ naive T cells. Every receptor here comes from a human donor in good health. Some libraries in this study had Jurkat cell RNA spiked in.

A remark on this clonotype: Because it lacks the conserved phenylalanine or tryptophan at the end, this CDR3 is likely a read error. The chain couples TRBV2 to TRBJ2-7; D possibly matches TRBD1 or TRBD2 (5 bases each). V lost 4 bases, J lost 4 bases, and 11 bases lay in between. Germline-derived CDR1 and CDR2 are SNHLY and FYNNEI. CDR3 length equals 13 residues. CDR3 sequence (DNA): TGTGCCAGCAGTGTCGGGGCGCTTTACGAGCAGTACATC. Protein: CASSVGALYEQYI.

This clonotype was detected only a few times. V usage is TRBV6-2 or TRBV6-3 and J usage is TRBJ1-5; D may be TRBD1 (5 bases). V was cut by 5 bases and J by 6 bases, with 11 bases left in between. The CDR3 runs to 13 residues. Germline V gives CDR1 MNHEY, CDR2 SVGEGT. CDR3 protein: CASSLNGGQPQHF. The CDR3 DNA sequence: TGTGCCAGCAGTCTAAACGGGGGTCAGCCCCAGCATTTT.

This chain links TRBV11-2 with TRBJ2-4; D is possibly TRBD2 (5 bases). Germline values: CDR1 SGHAT, CDR2 FQNNGV. V lost 0 bases and J 3 bases, leaving 15 bases between the germline ends. The CDR3 length is 17 residues. The CDR3 loop is CASSLDGSWTGKNIQYF. CDR3 coding DNA: TGTGCCAGCAGCTTAGATGGTAGTTGGACTGGCAAAAACATTCAGTACTTC.

The chain uses TRBV6-2 or TRBV6-3 and TRBJ2-7, with D tentatively TRBD1 (6 bases). The V and J ends lost 8 bases and 6 bases respectively, with 14 bases between them. This CDR3 spans 12 amino acids. Germline CDR1 is MNHEY and CDR2 is SVGEGT. The DNA of the CDR3 is TGTGCCAGCGAGGGTTCAGGGGCCGAGCAGTACTTC. This encodes CASEGSGAEQYF.

This clonotype was counted between two and nine times. The rearrangement uses TRBV28 and TRBJ1-3; D unclear. Germline CDR1 MDHEN, CDR2 SYDVKM. The length of the CDR3 is 14 residues. Trimming left V 1 base short and J 3 bases short, with 7 bases between. The CDR3 nucleotides read TGTGCCAGCAGTTTATACCCCCGTGGAAACACCATATATTTT. Residues: CASSLYPRGNTIYF.

The V and J genes are TRBV6-2 or TRBV6-3 and TRBJ2-1; the D is unclear. Looked up from germline, CDR1 is MNHEY and CDR2 is SVGEGT. CDR3 length: 11 residues. V lost 1 base, J lost 8 bases, and 3 bases lay in between. The CDR3 DNA reads as TGTGCCAGCAGTTACTTCTATGAGCAGTTCTTC. Translating gives CASSYFYEQFF.

Concerning this clonotype: Relative to the germline gene, one junction end is altered; a read error may explain this. J is TRBJ2-3 and V is TRBV12-3 or TRBV12-4, with D uncertain. This CDR3 is built from 13 residues. The CDR3 region is CASGFGLGDTQYF. For the CDR3, the DNA is TGTGCCAGCGGTTTTGGATTGGGAGATACGCAGTATTTT.

The V and J genes are TRBV7-9 and TRBJ2-7; unclear D gene. The CDR3 has 13 amino acids. Germline loops: CDR1 SEHNR, CDR2 FQNEAQ (reference sequence). Trimming removed 5 bases at V and 1 base at J, with 9 bases between. The CDR3 sequence is CASSPYGSYEQYF. The CDR3 nucleotides read TGTGCCAGCAGCCCATATGGTTCCTACGAGCAGTACTTC.

The rearrangement links TRBV2 to TRBJ2-5; TRBD2 matches 10 bases. The CDR3 totals 15 residues. V was clipped by 10 bases and J by 5 bases; unmatched bases: 13. Germline lookup yields CDR1 SNHLY and CDR2 FYNNEI. The CDR3 coding sequence is TGTGCCACCTCGAGGTCTAGCGGGAGCGCGGAGACCCAGTACTTC. Protein: CATSRSSGSAETQYF. The full variable domain, completed using reference TRBV2 and TRBJ2-5, is EPEVTQTPSHQVTQMGQEVILRCVPISNHLYFYWYRQILGQKVEFLVSFYNNEISEKSEIFDDQFSVERPDGSNFTLKIRSTKLEDSAMYFCATSRSSGSAETQYFGPGTRLLVL.

This clonotype was observed at least ten times. The chain is built from TRBV6-5 and TRBJ2-3; D remains unclear. The germline CDR1 and CDR2 sequences are MNHEY and SVGAGI. V was shortened by 5 bases and J by 6 bases, with 15 bases between the two germline ends. The CDR3 is made up of 14 amino acids. CDR3 sequence: CASSPDPIPDTQYF. As DNA, the CDR3 is TGTGCCAGCAGTCCCGACCCCATTCCGGATACGCAGTATTTT.

The rearrangement links TRBV27 to TRBJ1-6; D unclear. The V gene's germline CDR1 is MNHEY and CDR2 SMNVEV (reference sequence). CDR3 length: 14 residues. V dropped 5 bases and J dropped 6 bases, with 11 bases sitting between them. The CDR3 spells CASSIGPPNSPLHF. DNA of the CDR3: TGTGCCAGCAGTATAGGACCCCCTAATTCACCCCTCCACTTT.

This clonotype was detected only a few times. The CDR3 DNA reads as TGCGCCAGCAGCCAAGATAGATGGGACAGGGCTAATGAAAAACTGTTTTTT. It translates to CASSQDRWDRANEKLFF. This chain joins TRBV4-1 and TRBJ1-4; 9 nucleotides align to TRBD1. Germline CDR1 is MGHRA and CDR2 is YSYEKL. The CDR3 is made up of 17 amino acids. V shed 0 bases, J shed 3 bases, and the junction held 5 bases outside the gene matches.

This clonotype was counted ten times or more. V and J are TRBV16 and TRBJ2-7, with 8 bases identical to TRBD2. CDR3 length: 15 residues. Germline CDR1 KGHSY, CDR2 FQNENV. The ends lost 2 bases at V and 3 bases at J; junction bases unmatched: 6. CDR3 nucleotides: TGTGCCAGCAGCCAAATTGGCGGGGGGAACTACGAGCAGTACTTC. Translating gives CASSQIGGGNYEQYF.

In its sample, this clonotype was seen a few times. The chain recombines TRBV11-2 with TRBJ2-1; D gene ambiguous. Trimming cost V 5 bases and J 3 bases, with 14 bases left between them. The CDR3 loop spans 15 amino acids. CDR1 is SGHAT, CDR2 FQNNGV, per germline. Here the CDR3 DNA reads TGTGCCAGCAGCGGCGACATACGAAGCTACAATGAGCAGTTCTTC. It is translated as CASSGDIRSYNEQFF.

The chain employs TRBV6-2 or TRBV6-3 and TRBJ1-2, with a possible D match to TRBD1 (6 bases). This CDR3 has 16 residues. From germline, CDR1 is MNHEY and CDR2 SVGEGT. V was cut by 0 bases and J by 4 bases, with 15 bases left in between. CDR3 nucleotide sequence: TGTGCCAGCAGTTACTCGAATACAGGGAGGATCTATGGCTACACCTTC. It yields the protein CASSYSNTGRIYGYTF.

The chain carries TRBV7-7 and TRBJ2-2; TRBD1 aligns across 7 bases. CDR3 length: 14 residues. V was pared by 7 bases and J by 3 bases, with 5 bases of the junction left unmatched. Germline V lookup: CDR1 SSHAT, CDR2 FNYEAQ (reference sequence). The CDR3 sequence is CASTPGQHTGELFF. The DNA of the CDR3 is TGTGCCAGCACCCCGGGACAGCACACCGGGGAGCTGTTTTTT.

This clonotype was seen repeatedly, ten times or more. The chain recombines TRBV6-5 with TRBJ1-1; possibly TRBD1 for D (5 bases). Trimming removed 0 bases at V and 5 bases at J, with 13 bases between. This CDR3 is 15 amino acids long. Looked up from germline, CDR1 is MNHEY and CDR2 is SVGAGI. The CDR3 sequence: CASSYSAGLRTEAFF. CDR3 sequence (DNA): TGTGCCAGCAGTTACTCGGCGGGACTCCGAACTGAAGCTTTCTTT.

Notes on this clonotype: This may stem from a read error, because a much larger clone lies one nucleotide away. This chain connects TRBV7-8 to TRBJ2-3; D is possibly TRBD2 (6 bases). Germline V CDR1 and CDR2: SGHVS, FQNEAQ. The CDR3 length is 20 residues. Here the CDR3 DNA reads TGTGCCAGCAGCTTACTAAGCGGTTTTTTGTCGGGAGACCACACAGCTACGCAGTATTTT. Protein: CASSLLSGFLSGDHTATQYF. The full variable domain, in which reference TRBV7-8 and TRBJ2-3 provide the parts outside the CDR3, is GAGVSQSPRYKVAKRGQDVALRCDPISGHVSLFWYQQALGQGPEFLTYFQNEAQLDKSGLPSDRFFAERPEGSVSTLKIQRTQQEDSAVYLCASSLLSGFLSGDHTATQYFGPGTRLTVL.

The V call is TRBV4-3, the J call TRBJ2-3; maybe TRBD2 (6 bases). The germline CDR1 and CDR2 sequences are LGHNA and YSLEER. CDR3 length equals 16 residues. Trimming removed 2 bases at V and 4 bases at J, with 16 bases between. The CDR3, as DNA: TGCGCCAGCAGCCAAAGACTAGATCCCCCAGCAGATACGCAGTATTTT. Its translation: CASSQRLDPPADTQYF.

This clonotype was recorded at least ten times. This chain joins TRBV25-1 and TRBJ2-5, with TRBD1 matching over 7 bases. Trimming took 5 bases from V and 4 from J; bases not matched to a gene: 1. This CDR3 is 12 amino acids long. Germline assignment: CDR1 MGHDK and CDR2 SYGVNS. CDR3 nucleotide sequence: TGTGCCAGCAGTCCAGGGGGAGAGACCCAGTACTTC. Translating gives CASSPGGETQYF.

V is TRBV20-1 and J is TRBJ2-5, with 11 positions matching TRBD2. The CDR3 sequence is 17 residues long. Germline CDR1 and CDR2: DFQATT and SNEGSKA (reference sequence). V shed 1 base, J shed 4 bases, and the junction held 11 bases outside the gene matches. CDR3 coding DNA: TGCAGTGCTAGAGCCGCTAGCGGGAGGTTCTTAGTAGAGACCCAGTACTTC. Translation gives CSARAASGRFLVETQYF.

This clonotype was seen a handful of times. The rearrangement joins TRBV5-1 to TRBJ2-5; TRBD2 matches at 7 bases. With 2 bases clipped from V and 0 bases from J, the junction kept 4 bases outside the gene matches. The CDR3 runs to 15 residues. Per germline, CDR1 SGHRS and CDR2 YFSETQ. CDR3 in amino acids: CASSFGEGYQETQYF. The CDR3, as DNA: TGCGCCAGCAGCTTCGGGGAGGGGTACCAAGAGACCCAGTACTTC. Combining the CDR3 with reference TRBV5-1 and TRBJ2-5 gives the whole variable domain KAGVTQTPRYLIKTRGQQVTLSCSPISGHRSVSWYQQTPGQGLQFLFEYFSETQRNKGNFPGRFSGRQFSNSRSEMNVSTLELGDSALYLCASSFGEGYQETQYFGPGTRLLVL.

On this clonotype itself: A read error is possible here, since a much larger clone lies one base away. The V gene is TRBV28, the J gene TRBJ2-7; D might be TRBD2 (7 bases). V was clipped by 2 bases and J by 0 bases, with 17 bases between them. This CDR3 has 17 residues. Germline V CDR1 and CDR2: MDHEN, SYDVKM. In nucleotides, the CDR3 is TGTGCCAGCAGTTTAAGGTTGGGGGGGGCGACCTCCTACGAGCAGTACTTC. As protein: CASSLRLGGATSYEQYF. The whole variable domain, remainder taken from reference TRBV28 and TRBJ2-7, is DVKVTQSSRYLVKRTGEKVFLECVQDMDHENMFWYRQDPGLGLRLIYFSYDVKMKEKGDIPEGYSVSREKKERFSLILESASTNQTSMYLCASSLRLGGATSYEQYFGPGTRLTVT.

The J gene is TRBJ2-7, the V gene TRBV21-1; the table's D call of TRBD1 was not tested on the DNA. TRBV21-1 is noted as a pseudogene. This CDR3 has 17 residues. The CDR3 DNA sequence: TGTGCCAGCAGCAAAAATCCCACGGGACAGGGTTTCTACGAGCAGTACTTC. Translating it yields CASSKNPTGQGFYEQYF.

Concerning this clonotype: This may stem from a read error, because a much larger clone lies one nucleotide away. The CDR3 coding sequence is TGTGCCAGCAGGTCCCTTGAGGCGGATACGCAGTATTTT. Translation gives CASRSLEADTQYF. The rearrangement joins TRBV12-3 or TRBV12-4 to TRBJ2-3; D not resolved. The CDR3 is 13 residues long. Trimming stripped 6 bases from V and 6 bases from J, with 13 bases between.

This clonotype was counted only a few times. The V gene is TRBV28, the J gene TRBJ2-7; no clear D gene. V shed 8 bases and J shed 3 bases, with 23 bases lying between them. Germline CDR1 MDHEN, CDR2 SYDVKM. The CDR3 loop spans 16 amino acids. CDR3 loop: CASHPVGGLGFYEQYF. CDR3 nucleotide sequence: TGTGCCAGCCACCCTGTCGGTGGGCTAGGGTTCTACGAGCAGTACTTC.

Ten or more counts support this clonotype. This sequence joins TRBV9 and TRBJ1-5; D unresolved. The V and J ends lost 0 bases and 0 bases respectively, with 4 bases between them. This CDR3 has 14 amino acids. Germline lookup yields CDR1 SGDLS and CDR2 YYNGEE. CDR3: CASSVGGSNQPQHF. CDR3 DNA sequence: TGTGCCAGCAGCGTAGGGGGTAGCAATCAGCCCCAGCATTTT.

There are many counts of this clonotype. The J gene is TRBJ2-1, the V gene TRBV7-8, with no clear D. The CDR3 consists of 11 residues. V lost 6 bases and J 9 bases, leaving 9 bases between the germline ends. CDR1 is SGHVS and CDR2 is FQNEAQ in the germline V gene. CDR3 sequence (DNA): TGTGCCAGCAGAATCGCTCGTGAGCAGTTCTTC. Its translation: CASRIAREQFF. Using reference TRBV7-8 and TRBJ2-1 for the parts outside the CDR3, the full variable domain is GAGVSQSPRYKVAKRGQDVALRCDPISGHVSLFWYQQALGQGPEFLTYFQNEAQLDKSGLPSDRFFAERPEGSVSTLKIQRTQQEDSAVYLCASRIAREQFFGPGTRLTVL.

This clonotype was counted only a few times. The chain is built from TRBV20-1 and TRBJ2-7; either TRBD1 or TRBD2 may supply D (5 bases each). Germline CDR1 and CDR2: DFQATT and SNEGSKA (reference sequence). Deletions cut 2 bases from V and 0 bases from J, with 17 bases between. This CDR3 has 16 amino acids. The CDR3 DNA is TGCAGTGCTAGACCTCACCCGGGACCAAACTCCTACGAGCAGTACTTC. Translating gives CSARPHPGPNSYEQYF.

This clonotype was found many times. The chain employs TRBV20-1 and TRBJ2-2; D call uncertain. The CDR3 contains 12 residues. Trimming left V 6 bases short and J 7 bases short, with 12 bases between. Germline V gives CDR1 DFQATT, CDR2 SNEGSKA (reference sequence). In nucleotides, the CDR3 is TGCAGTGCCTCCGTCGGTAGCGGGGAGCTGTTTTTT. Its protein product is CSASVGSGELFF.